This T cell receptor (beta chain) was observed in a study of Ad26.COV2.S vaccination and SARS-CoV-2 variants. Generated by immunoSEQ multiplex PCR, the TCRdb table keeps only in-frame clones and is missing some. In the table there are more than 150,000 clones, 70% to 90% of which are singletons. Germline V gene sequence: CDR1 LNHDA, CDR2 SQIVND (reference sequence). The length of the CDR3 is 14 residues. V gave up 5 bases and J gave up 0 bases, with 11 bases separating them. This chain uses TRBV19 with TRBJ2-7; tentatively, D is TRBD1 or TRBD2 (5 bases each). The sequence was obtained from a human donor who had recovered from COVID-19. Sequencing used peripheral blood, obtained after recovery from COVID-19. The CDR3 nucleotides are TGTGCCAGTAGTGGGACCCGGAGCTCCTACGAGCAGTACTTC. Its protein is CASSGTRSSYEQYF.